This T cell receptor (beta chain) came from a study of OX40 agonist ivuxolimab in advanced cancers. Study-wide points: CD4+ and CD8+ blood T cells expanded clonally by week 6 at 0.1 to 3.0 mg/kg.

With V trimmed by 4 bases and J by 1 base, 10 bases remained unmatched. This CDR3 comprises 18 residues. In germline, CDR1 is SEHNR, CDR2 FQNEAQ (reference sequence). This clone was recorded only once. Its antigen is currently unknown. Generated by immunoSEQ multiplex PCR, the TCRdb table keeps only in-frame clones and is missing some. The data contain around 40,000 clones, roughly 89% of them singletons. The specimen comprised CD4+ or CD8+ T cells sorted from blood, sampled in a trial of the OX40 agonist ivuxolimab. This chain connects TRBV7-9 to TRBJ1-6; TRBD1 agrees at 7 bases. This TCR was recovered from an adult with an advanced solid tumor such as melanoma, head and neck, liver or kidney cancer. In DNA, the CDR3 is TGTGCCAGCAGCTCGGAAACAGGGGCAGGGTCCTATAATTCACCCCTCCACTTT. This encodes CASSSETGAGSYNSPLHF.